The clone carrying this T cell receptor (beta chain) was seen a handful of times. Antigen: not known. The data belong to a study of blood T cells in healthy people across ages. General study findings and limits: Any conclusive comparison of naive versus antigen-experienced cells was prevented by using unsorted PBMCs.

The use of a sample-barcoded 5' primer and a J-beta primer mix characterized a second PCR of roughly 6 to 11 cycles. A minimum of 3 million CDR3-containing paired-end reads was obtained for each sample. TCRdb recomputed calls from the 5' RACE reads with MiXCR, one row per CDR3 protein. The profile shows around 1,500,000 distinct CDR3 sequences, roughly 45% of them singletons. V gave up 2 bases and J gave up 7 bases, with 15 bases separating them. The CDR3 consists of 14 residues. Germline CDR1 is SGHKS and CDR2 is YYEKEE (reference sequence). This clonotype originated in a young woman in good health. The chain uses TRBV5-5 and TRBJ1-2; D perhaps matches TRBD1 (6 bases). The sample was blood. The CDR3 protein is CASSLYRDSIGYTF. CDR3 coding DNA: TGTGCCAGCAGCTTATACAGGGATTCGATTGGCTACACCTTC.